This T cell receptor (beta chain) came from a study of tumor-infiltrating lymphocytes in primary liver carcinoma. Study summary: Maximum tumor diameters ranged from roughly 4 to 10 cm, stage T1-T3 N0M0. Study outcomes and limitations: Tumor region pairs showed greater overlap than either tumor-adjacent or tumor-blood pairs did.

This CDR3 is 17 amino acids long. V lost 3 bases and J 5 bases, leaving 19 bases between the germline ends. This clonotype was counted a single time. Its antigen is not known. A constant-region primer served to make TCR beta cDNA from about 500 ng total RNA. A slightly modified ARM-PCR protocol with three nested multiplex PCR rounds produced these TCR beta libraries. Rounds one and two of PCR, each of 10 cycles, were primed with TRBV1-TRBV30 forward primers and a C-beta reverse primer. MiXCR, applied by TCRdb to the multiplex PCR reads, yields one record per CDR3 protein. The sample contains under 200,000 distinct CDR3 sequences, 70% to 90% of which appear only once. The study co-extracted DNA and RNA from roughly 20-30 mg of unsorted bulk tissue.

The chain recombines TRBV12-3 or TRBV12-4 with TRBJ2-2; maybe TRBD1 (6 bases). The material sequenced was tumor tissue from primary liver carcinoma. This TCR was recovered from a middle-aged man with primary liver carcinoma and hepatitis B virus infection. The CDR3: CASSFFARGFKTGELFF. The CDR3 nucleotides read TGTGCCAGCAGTTTTTTCGCCAGGGGATTTAAAACCGGGGAGCTGTTTTTT.